Listed below are T cell receptor beta chains from one sample, sequenced in a study of OX40 agonist ivuxolimab in advanced cancers. Assay used: immunoSEQ multiplex PCR; TCRdb lists only in-frame clones, some missing. The table shows 70,000 to 95,000 clones, with around 94% occurring only once. The sample consisted of CD4+ or CD8+ T cells sorted from blood, taken in a trial of the OX40 agonist ivuxolimab. All receptors come from an adult with an advanced solid tumor such as melanoma, head and neck, liver or kidney cancer. Both conserved end residues are part of each CDR3. The D gene is left open where the match is weak. Some rows mark clone size as missing; the rest say once, few, many or name a class of expanded clone.

J,V,size,D,DNA,CDR3
TRBJ2-1,TRBV19,-,TRBD2,TGTGCCAGTAGTCCGGGGGGACTAGCGGGAGGGGGTTCCTACAATGAGCAGTTCTTC,CASSPGGLAGGGSYNEQFF
TRBJ2-1,TRBV29-1,few,TRBD1,TGCAGCGCCGTACCGTATCATCAACCAGGGGGCGTCTACAATGAGCAGTTCTTC,CSAVPYHQPGGVYNEQFF
TRBJ2-7,TRBV30,-,-,TGTGCCTGGAGGGAGAGCTACGAGCAGTACTTC,CAWRESYEQYF
TRBJ1-1,TRBV19,-,-,TGTGCCAGTAAGACGAACACTGAAGCTTTCTTT,CASKTNTEAFF
TRBJ1-1,TRBV6-6,-,-,TGTGCCAGCAGTTACCTGGACGGAACAGAAGCTTTCTTT,CASSYLDGTEAFF
TRBJ1-5,TRBV27,-,TRBD1,TGTGCCAGCAGACCTCAGGGGGGTTTGAGCAATCAGCCCCAGCATTTT,CASRPQGGLSNQPQHF
TRBJ2-1,TRBV9,-,-,TGTGCCAGCAGCGTAGTTGATGATGAGCAGTTCTTC,CASSVVDDEQFF
TRBJ2-3,TRBV7-9,-,-,TGTGCCAGCAGCTTAATCAAGGCTAGCACAGATACGCAGTATTTT,CASSLIKASTDTQYF
TRBJ1-6,TRBV2,-,-,TGTGCCAGCAGTGACAGTAGGGAATCACCCCTCCACTTT,CASSDSRESPLHF
TRBJ1-5,TRBV2,once,-,TGTGCCAGCAGTGAATTGGAATATAGCAATCAGCCCCAGCATTTT,CASSELEYSNQPQHF
TRBJ2-1,TRBV19,-,-,TGTGCCAGTAGTGGTTGGGTCTACAATGAGCAGTTCTTC,CASSGWVYNEQFF
TRBJ2-7,TRBV7-2,-,-,TGTGCCAGCAGCTTAGGTCCAGGGGCTGCCTACGAGCAGTACTTC,CASSLGPGAAYEQYF
TRBJ2-1,TRBV7-3,-,-,TGTGCCAGCAGCTTAATTGGGGGGACAACCTACAATGAGCAGTTCTTC,CASSLIGGTTYNEQFF
TRBJ2-5,TRBV29-1,-,-,TGCAGCGTTGGCCAAGGCTACCAAGAGACCCAGTACTTC,CSVGQGYQETQYF
TRBJ1-5,TRBV5-5,-,-,TGTGCCAGCAGCTTACGGGATTGGGGCAATCAGCCCCAGCATTTT,CASSLRDWGNQPQHF
TRBJ2-4,TRBV13,-,-,TGTGCCAGCAGCCTCGGACCGGGGATAGCCAAAAACATTCAGTACTTC,CASSLGPGIAKNIQYF
TRBJ2-7,TRBV5-1,-,-,TGCGCCAGCAGCGAGAAGGGGCTGGACTACGAGCAGTACTTC,CASSEKGLDYEQYF